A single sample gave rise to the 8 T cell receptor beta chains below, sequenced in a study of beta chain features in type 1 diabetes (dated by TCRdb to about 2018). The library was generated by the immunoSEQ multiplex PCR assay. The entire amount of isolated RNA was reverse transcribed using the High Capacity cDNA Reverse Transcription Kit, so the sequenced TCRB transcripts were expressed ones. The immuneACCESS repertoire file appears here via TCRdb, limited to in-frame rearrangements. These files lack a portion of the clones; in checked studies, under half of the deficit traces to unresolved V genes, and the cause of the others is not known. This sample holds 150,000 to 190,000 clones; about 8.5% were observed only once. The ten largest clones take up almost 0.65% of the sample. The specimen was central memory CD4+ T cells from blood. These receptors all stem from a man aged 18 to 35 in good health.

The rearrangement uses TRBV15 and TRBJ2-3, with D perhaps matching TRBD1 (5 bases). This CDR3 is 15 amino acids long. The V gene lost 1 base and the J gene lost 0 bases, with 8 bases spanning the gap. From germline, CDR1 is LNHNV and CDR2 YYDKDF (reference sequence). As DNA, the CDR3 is TGTGCCACCAGCAGAGGCGCAGGGAGCACAGATACGCAGTATTTT. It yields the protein CATSRGAGSTDTQYF.

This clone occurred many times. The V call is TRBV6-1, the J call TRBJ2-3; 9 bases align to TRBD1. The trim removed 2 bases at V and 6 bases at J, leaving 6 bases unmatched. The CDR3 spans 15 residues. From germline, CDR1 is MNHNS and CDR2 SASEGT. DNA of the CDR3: TGTGCCAGCAGTGAATCCGGGACAGGGTACGATACGCAGTATTTT. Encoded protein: CASSESGTGYDTQYF.

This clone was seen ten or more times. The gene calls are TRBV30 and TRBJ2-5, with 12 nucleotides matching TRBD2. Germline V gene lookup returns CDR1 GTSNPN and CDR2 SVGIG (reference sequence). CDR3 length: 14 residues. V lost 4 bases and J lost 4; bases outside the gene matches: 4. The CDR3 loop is CAWTKGLAGETQYF. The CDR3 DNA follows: TGTGCCTGGACTAAGGGACTAGCGGGAGAGACCCAGTACTTC.

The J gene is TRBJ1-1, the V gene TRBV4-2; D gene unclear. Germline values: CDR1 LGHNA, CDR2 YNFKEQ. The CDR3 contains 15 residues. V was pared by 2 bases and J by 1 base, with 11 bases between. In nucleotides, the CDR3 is TGTGCCAGCAGCCAATCTCAACTCTCGAACACTGAAGCTTTCTTT. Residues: CASSQSQLSNTEAFF.

The CDR3 nucleotides are TGTGCCAGCAGCACCCGGAGGACCGGGGATAATGAAAAACTGTTTTTT. It is translated as CASSTRRTGDNEKLFF. The chain employs TRBV21-1 and TRBJ1-4. TRBV21-1 is annotated as a pseudogene. The CDR3 spans 16 residues.

For the CDR3, the DNA is TGTGCCAGCGAACTAGCGGGAGCGAACGAGCAGTACTTC. Protein product: CASELAGANEQYF. V and J are TRBV14 and TRBJ2-7, with 11 nucleotides matching TRBD2. Germline V gene data show CDR1 as SGHDN and CDR2 as FVKESK. J gave up 5 bases and V 8 bases, and 5 bases lay outside the gene matches. This CDR3 is 13 amino acids long.

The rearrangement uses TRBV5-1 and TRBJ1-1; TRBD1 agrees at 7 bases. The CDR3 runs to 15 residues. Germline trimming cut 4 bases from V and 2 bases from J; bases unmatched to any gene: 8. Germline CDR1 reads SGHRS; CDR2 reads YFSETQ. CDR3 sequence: CASSDLPGGNTEAFF. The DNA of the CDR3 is TGCGCCAGCAGCGACTTGCCAGGGGGAAACACTGAAGCTTTCTTT.

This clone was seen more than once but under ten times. CDR3 sequence: CASRRTGLAGGRREQYF. CDR3 bases: TGTGCCAGCCGCCGAACGGGACTAGCGGGAGGGCGACGAGAGCAGTACTTC. The chain couples TRBV28 to TRBJ2-7, with TRBD2 matching 16 bases. Germline V gene sequence: CDR1 MDHEN, CDR2 SYDVKM. CDR3 size: 17 residues. V was pared by 8 bases and J by 7 bases, with 14 bases of the junction left unmatched.